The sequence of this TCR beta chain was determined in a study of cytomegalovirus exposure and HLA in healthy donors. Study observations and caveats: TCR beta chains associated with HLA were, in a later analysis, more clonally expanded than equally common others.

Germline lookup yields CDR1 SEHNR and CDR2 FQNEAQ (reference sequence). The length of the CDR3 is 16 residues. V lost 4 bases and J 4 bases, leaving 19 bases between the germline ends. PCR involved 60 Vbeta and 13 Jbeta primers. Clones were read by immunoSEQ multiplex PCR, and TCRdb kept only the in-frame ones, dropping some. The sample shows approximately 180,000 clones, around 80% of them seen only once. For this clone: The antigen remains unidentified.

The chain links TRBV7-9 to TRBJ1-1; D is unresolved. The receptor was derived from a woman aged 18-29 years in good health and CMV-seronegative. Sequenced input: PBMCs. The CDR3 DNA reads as TGTGCCAGCAGCTCGCGCGGTCCTCCACCTGGCACTGAAGCTTTCTTT. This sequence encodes CASSSRGPPPGTEAFF. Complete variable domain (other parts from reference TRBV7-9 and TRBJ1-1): DTGVSQNPRHKITKRGQNVTFRCDPISEHNRLYWYRQTLGQGPEFLTYFQNEAQLEKSRLLSDRFSAERPKGSFSTLEIQRTEQGDSAMYLCASSSRGPPPGTEAFFGQGTRLTVV.